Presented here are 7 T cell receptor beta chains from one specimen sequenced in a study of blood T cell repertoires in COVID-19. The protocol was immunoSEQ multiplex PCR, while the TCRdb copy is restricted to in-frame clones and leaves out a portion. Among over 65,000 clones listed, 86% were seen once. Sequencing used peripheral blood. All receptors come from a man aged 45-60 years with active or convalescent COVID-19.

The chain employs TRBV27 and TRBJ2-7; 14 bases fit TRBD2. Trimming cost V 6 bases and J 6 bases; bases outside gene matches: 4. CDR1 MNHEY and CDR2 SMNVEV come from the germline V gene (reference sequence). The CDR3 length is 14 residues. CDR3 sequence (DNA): TGTGCCAGCAGCCAGACTAGCGGGAGGGCCGAGCAGTACTTC. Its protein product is CASSQTSGRAEQYF.

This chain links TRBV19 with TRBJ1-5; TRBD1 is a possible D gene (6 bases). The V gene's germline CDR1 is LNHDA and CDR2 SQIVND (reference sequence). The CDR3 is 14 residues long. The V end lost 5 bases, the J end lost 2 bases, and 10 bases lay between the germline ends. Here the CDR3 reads CASSYEGGNQPQHF. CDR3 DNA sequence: TGTGCCAGTAGTTATGAGGGGGGCAATCAGCCCCAGCATTTT. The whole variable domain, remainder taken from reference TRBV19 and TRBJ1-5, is DGGITQSPKYLFRKEGQNVTLSCEQNLNHDAMYWYRQDPGQGLRLIYYSQIVNDFQKGDIAEGYSVSREKKESFPLTVTSAQKNPTAFYLCASSYEGGNQPQHFGDGTRLSIL.

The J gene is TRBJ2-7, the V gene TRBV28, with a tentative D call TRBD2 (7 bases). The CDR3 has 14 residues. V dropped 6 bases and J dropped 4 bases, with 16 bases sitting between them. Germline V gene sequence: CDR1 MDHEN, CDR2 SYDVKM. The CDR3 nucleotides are TGTGCCAGCAGGTCCGGGGGGCCAGTATACGAGCAGTACTTC. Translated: CASRSGGPVYEQYF.

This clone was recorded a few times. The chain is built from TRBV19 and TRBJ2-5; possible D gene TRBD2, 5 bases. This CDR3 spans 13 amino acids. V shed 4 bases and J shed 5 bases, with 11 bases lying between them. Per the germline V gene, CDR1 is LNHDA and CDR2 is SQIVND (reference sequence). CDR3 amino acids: CASSSRGSETQYF. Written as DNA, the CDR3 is TGTGCCAGTAGTAGCAGAGGGTCGGAGACCCAGTACTTC.

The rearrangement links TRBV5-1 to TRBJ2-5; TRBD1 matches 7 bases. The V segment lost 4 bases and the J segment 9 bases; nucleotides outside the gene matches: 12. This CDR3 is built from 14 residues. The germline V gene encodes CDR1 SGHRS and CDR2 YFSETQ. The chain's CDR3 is CASSARQGAWAQYF. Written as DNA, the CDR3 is TGCGCCAGCAGCGCACGACAGGGCGCGTGGGCCCAGTACTTC.

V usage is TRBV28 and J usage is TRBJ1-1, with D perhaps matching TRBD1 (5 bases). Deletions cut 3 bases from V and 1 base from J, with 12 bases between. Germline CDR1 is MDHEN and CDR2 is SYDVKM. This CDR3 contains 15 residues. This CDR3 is CASSLSGNSNTEAFF. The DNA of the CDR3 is TGTGCCAGCAGTTTGTCAGGGAATTCGAACACTGAAGCTTTCTTT.

The CDR3 spells CASSLGVAGGQETQYF. The DNA for the CDR3 is TGTGCCAGCAGCTTAGGGGTAGCGGGGGGGCAAGAGACCCAGTACTTC. V gene TRBV7-2 combines with J gene TRBJ2-5; 11 positions match TRBD2. CDR3 length equals 16 residues. Germline CDR1 is SGHTA and CDR2 is FQGNSA. The ends lost 1 base at V and 2 bases at J; junction bases unmatched: 3.